Listed here are 10 T cell receptor beta chains from one sample, sequenced in a study of blood T cell repertoires in COVID-19. Sequencing used immunoSEQ multiplex PCR; TCRdb keeps in-frame clones, though not all of them. The data contain about 110,000 clones, about 85% of them singletons. The sample was peripheral blood. Receptor source: a human donor in a cohort sampled during active COVID-19.

There are a few counts of this clone. The V and J genes are TRBV5-1 and TRBJ2-7; 8 bases line up with TRBD1. CDR1 is SGHRS, CDR2 YFSETQ, per germline. Unmatched junction bases numbered 3, after V lost 1 base and J lost 0 bases. This CDR3 contains 15 residues. The CDR3 loop is CASSLTGGASYEQYF. The CDR3 nucleotides read TGCGCCAGCAGCTTGACAGGGGGTGCCTCCTACGAGCAGTACTTC.

This chain uses TRBV19 with TRBJ1-1; no reliable D call. CDR3 length: 18 residues. Germline values: CDR1 LNHDA, CDR2 SQIVND (reference sequence). Trimming shortened V by 7 bases and J by 3 bases, and 27 bases separated the two germline ends. CDR3 protein: CASTARDGRRGRDTEAFF. For the CDR3, the DNA is TGTGCCAGTACCGCCCGGGATGGGCGTCGGGGTCGAGACACTGAAGCTTTCTTT.

The V call is TRBV21-1, the J call TRBJ2-7; the table's TRBD2 call for D was not verified on the DNA. TRBV21-1 is marked as a pseudogene. The CDR3 is 15 amino acids. The CDR3 here is CASSKWPSSPYEQYF. CDR3 DNA: TGTGCCAGCAGCAAATGGCCTAGTTCTCCCTACGAGCAGTACTTC.

The chain joins TRBV6-4 to TRBJ2-3, with 7 nucleotides matching TRBD2. Germline trimming cut 4 bases from V and 1 base from J; bases unmatched to any gene: 5. Looked up from germline, CDR1 is MRHNA and CDR2 is SNTAGT. The CDR3 runs to 15 residues. Here the CDR3 reads CASSGGGGCTDTQYF. As DNA, the CDR3 is TGTGCCAGCAGTGGAGGCGGGGGATGCACAGATACGCAGTATTTT.

Here the CDR3 reads CASSIPSDRYNEQFF. The CDR3 DNA sequence: TGTGCCAGCAGTATACCATCGGACAGATACAATGAGCAGTTCTTC. The chain recombines TRBV2 with TRBJ2-1, with D possibly matching TRBD1 (6 bases). Germline-derived CDR1 and CDR2 are SNHLY and FYNNEI. This CDR3 has 15 residues. Between the trimmed V and J ends, which lost 5 bases and 4 bases, there was a span of 15 bases.

The V and J genes are TRBV30 and TRBJ2-3, with TRBD2 as a possible D gene (6 bases). Germline V gene data show CDR1 as GTSNPN and CDR2 as SVGIG (reference sequence). The CDR3 contains 14 residues. The V end was cut by 4 bases, the J end by 2 bases, with 13 bases between. In DNA, the CDR3 is TGTGCCTGGACCCGGGGGATATCCACAGATACGCAGTATTTT. This gives the protein CAWTRGISTDTQYF.

This clone was seen more than once but under ten times. The gene calls are TRBV19 and TRBJ2-1, with unresolved D. The CDR3 loop spans 13 amino acids. Trimming removed 4 bases at V and 6 bases at J, with 10 bases between. Per germline, CDR1 LNHDA and CDR2 SQIVND (reference sequence). The CDR3 loop is CASSTTQSNEQFF. DNA for the CDR3: TGTGCCAGTAGTACGACTCAAAGCAATGAGCAGTTCTTC.

This CDR3 reads CAISESAGQGHEQYF. CDR3 sequence (DNA): TGTGCCATCAGTGAGTCGGCCGGACAGGGCCACGAGCAGTACTTC. The V call is TRBV10-3, the J call TRBJ2-7; 8 bases map to TRBD1. With 0 bases clipped from V and 5 bases from J, the junction kept 6 bases outside the gene matches. The germline CDR1 and CDR2 sequences are ENHRY and SYGVKD. This CDR3 spans 15 amino acids.

The rearrangement uses TRBV28 and TRBJ1-4; 7 nucleotides agree with TRBD1. J gave up 0 bases and V 8 bases, and 12 bases lay outside the gene matches. Germline CDR1 is MDHEN and CDR2 is SYDVKM. The CDR3 loop spans 17 amino acids. Here the CDR3 reads CASGDRVRIATNEKLFF. CDR3 DNA sequence: TGTGCCAGCGGTGACAGGGTGAGGATTGCAACTAATGAAAAACTGTTTTTT.

The V gene is TRBV6-5, the J gene TRBJ1-1; D is possibly TRBD1 (6 bases). V was clipped by 0 bases and J by 1 base, with 12 bases between them. CDR1 is MNHEY, CDR2 SVGAGI, per germline. The CDR3 covers 16 residues. CDR3 nucleotide sequence: TGTGCCAGCAGTTACTCAACAGGGAAGCCGAACACTGAAGCTTTCTTT. The encoded protein is CASSYSTGKPNTEAFF.